The 13 T cell receptor beta chains below all came from one sample that was sequenced in a study of shared clonotypes between healthy human individuals. TCRdb's copy holds only in-frame clones and misses some; the assay was immunoSEQ multiplex PCR. The data contain roughly 550,000 clones, over 95% of them seen just once; the ten biggest clones take up about 0.11%. Naive CD8 cells were CD45RO-negative, positively selected for CCR7, excluding terminally differentiated effector memory CD45RA+ cells. Sequenced material: naive CD8+ T cells sorted from blood. The receptors derive from a woman aged 25 to 39 in good health.

V gene TRBV7-2 combines with J gene TRBJ2-1; D possibly uses TRBD1 or TRBD2 (5 bases each). V dropped 2 bases and J dropped 3 bases, with 8 bases sitting between them. Germline values: CDR1 SGHTA, CDR2 FQGNSA. The CDR3 is 14 amino acids. The CDR3 nucleotides read TGTGCCAGCAGCTTAAAGGGGAGCTACAATGAGCAGTTCTTC. Translating gives CASSLKGSYNEQFF.

The chain links TRBV5-6 to TRBJ2-1, with TRBD2 identical over 16 bases. CDR1 is SGHDT and CDR2 is YYEEEE in the germline V gene. The CDR3 consists of 18 residues. V trimming: 4 bases; J trimming: 0 bases; junction bases outside the gene matches: 4. The CDR3 spells CASSPGLAGGSSYNEQFF. In nucleotides, the CDR3 is TGTGCCAGCAGCCCGGGACTAGCGGGAGGGAGCTCCTACAATGAGCAGTTCTTC.

The rearrangement links TRBV27 to TRBJ2-7; D may be TRBD1 or TRBD2 (5 bases each). CDR3 length: 14 amino acids. The germline CDR1 and CDR2 sequences are MNHEY and SMNVEV (reference sequence). V was shortened by 3 bases and J by 3 bases, with 12 bases between the two germline ends. The CDR3 loop is CASSFARDDYEQYF. The CDR3 DNA reads TGTGCCAGCAGTTTCGCGAGGGACGACTACGAGCAGTACTTC.

The chain couples TRBV30 to TRBJ1-4; weak D call: TRBD1 (6 bases). CDR3 size: 15 residues. CDR1 is GTSNPN and CDR2 is SVGIG in the germline V gene (reference sequence). The V end lost 2 bases, the J end lost 6 bases, and 16 bases lay between the germline ends. The CDR3 reads CAWSLFGGGDEKLFF. The CDR3 DNA is TGTGCCTGGAGTTTATTCGGGGGGGGCGATGAAAAACTGTTTTTT.

This sequence joins TRBV2 and TRBJ1-1; D perhaps matches TRBD1 (6 bases). V was clipped by 6 bases and J by 5 bases, with 13 bases between them. The germline CDR1 and CDR2 sequences are SNHLY and FYNNEI. The CDR3 runs to 13 residues. This CDR3 reads CASRGTSGTEAFF. The CDR3 nucleotides read TGTGCCAGCAGAGGGACATCCGGAACTGAAGCTTTCTTT.

The chain joins TRBV28 to TRBJ2-3; 8 nucleotides agree with TRBD2. The CDR3 runs to 15 residues. Trimming cost V 1 base and J 3 bases; bases outside gene matches: 3. CDR1 is MDHEN and CDR2 is SYDVKM in the germline V gene. The CDR3 sequence is CASSLFSGNTDTQYF. CDR3 bases: TGTGCCAGCAGTTTATTTAGCGGGAATACAGATACGCAGTATTTT. Full variable domain (remainder filled in from reference TRBV28 and TRBJ2-3): DVKVTQSSRYLVKRTGEKVFLECVQDMDHENMFWYRQDPGLGLRLIYFSYDVKMKEKGDIPEGYSVSREKKERFSLILESASTNQTSMYLCASSLFSGNTDTQYFGPGTRLTVL.

The chain carries TRBV7-9 and TRBJ2-7, with a tentative D call TRBD1 (6 bases). V gave up 9 bases and J gave up 2 bases, with 17 bases separating them. The CDR3 has 14 residues. Germline CDR1 reads SEHNR; CDR2 reads FQNEAQ (reference sequence). CDR3 in DNA: TGTGCCAGTAAGTGGGACAAAATTCCCTACGAGCAGTACTTC. Translation: CASKWDKIPYEQYF.

The V call is TRBV27, the J call TRBJ2-7; 11 bases map to TRBD2. V lost 2 bases, J lost 3 bases, and 3 bases stayed unmatched. Germline V CDR1 and CDR2: MNHEY, SMNVEV (reference sequence). CDR3 length: 15 amino acids. The CDR3 here is CASSLDLAGGYEQYF. In DNA, the CDR3 is TGTGCCAGCAGTTTAGATCTAGCGGGAGGCTACGAGCAGTACTTC.

The chain employs TRBV20-1 and TRBJ1-1, with D hard to call. The CDR3 covers 8 residues. The germline V gene has CDR1 DFQATT and CDR2 SNEGSKA (reference sequence). Trimming took off 6 bases at V and 12 bases at J, with 8 bases between the two ends. Here the CDR3 reads CSAYGTFF. The CDR3 DNA is TGCAGTGCCTACGGTACTTTCTTT.

This chain connects TRBV4-1 to TRBJ1-4; TRBD1 agrees at 7 bases. Germline CDR1 MGHRA, CDR2 YSYEKL. Trimming took 2 bases from V and 7 from J; bases not matched to a gene: 7. CDR3 length: 15 residues. The CDR3 here is CASSQRQGGVEKLFF. CDR3 coding DNA: TGCGCCAGCAGCCAAAGACAGGGAGGGGTTGAAAAACTGTTTTTT.

The chain recombines TRBV7-9 with TRBJ2-3; 8 nucleotides agree with TRBD1. In germline, CDR1 is SEHNR, CDR2 FQNEAQ (reference sequence). The V segment lost 3 bases and the J segment 1 base; nucleotides outside the gene matches: 3. There are 15 residues in the CDR3. CDR3 protein: CASSLTGDRTDTQYF. DNA for the CDR3: TGTGCCAGCAGCTTGACAGGGGACCGCACAGATACGCAGTATTTT.

The gene calls are TRBV7-8 and TRBJ2-2; D call uncertain. Looked up from germline, CDR1 is SGHVS and CDR2 is FQNEAQ. The CDR3 length is 15 residues. Trimming stripped 4 bases from V and 8 bases from J, with 17 bases between. The CDR3 DNA is TGTGCCAGCAGCTCAACTGGATGGGGAATAGGGGAGCTGTTTTTT. This translates into CASSSTGWGIGELFF.

J is TRBJ2-7 and V is TRBV5-1, with 8 bases aligning to TRBD1. The length of the CDR3 is 17 residues. The germline V gene encodes CDR1 SGHRS and CDR2 YFSETQ. With V trimmed by 3 bases and J by 5 bases, 16 bases remained unmatched. In nucleotides, the CDR3 is TGCGCCAGCAGCTCTCCAGAGACAGGGGCTATACTGGACGAGCAGTACTTC. Its translation is CASSSPETGAILDEQYF.